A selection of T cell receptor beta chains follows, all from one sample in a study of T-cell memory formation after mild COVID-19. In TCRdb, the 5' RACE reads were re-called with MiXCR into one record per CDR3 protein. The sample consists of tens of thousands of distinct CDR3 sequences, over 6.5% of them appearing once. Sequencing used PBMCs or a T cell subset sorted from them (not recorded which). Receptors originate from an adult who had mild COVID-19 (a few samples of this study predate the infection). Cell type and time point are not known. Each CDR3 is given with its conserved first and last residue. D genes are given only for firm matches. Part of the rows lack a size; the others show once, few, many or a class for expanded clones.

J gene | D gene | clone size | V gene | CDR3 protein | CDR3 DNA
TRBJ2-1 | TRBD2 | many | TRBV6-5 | CASSSNRQRERLNEQFF | TGTGCCAGCAGTTCTAACCGACAGCGGGAGCGCTTAAATGAGCAGTTCTTC
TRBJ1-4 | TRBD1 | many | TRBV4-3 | CASSRDRLNEKLFF | TGCGCCAGCAGCCGGGACAGACTTAATGAAAAACTGTTTTTT
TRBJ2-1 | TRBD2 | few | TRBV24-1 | CATSDHARLLASDANEQFF | TGTGCCACCAGTGACCACGCGAGGCTACTAGCGAGCGATGCCAATGAGCAGTTCTTC
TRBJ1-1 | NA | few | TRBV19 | CASIPTMNTEAFF | TGTGCCAGTATACCGACGATGAACACTGAAGCTTTCTTT
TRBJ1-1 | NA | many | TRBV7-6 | CASSFRQSDTEAFF | TGTGCCAGCAGCTTCCGGCAATCAGACACTGAAGCTTTCTTT
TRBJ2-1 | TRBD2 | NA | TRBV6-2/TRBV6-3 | CASSYSSTGTSPRDEQFF | TGTGCCAGCAGTTACTCATCAACCGGGACTAGCCCTCGGGATGAGCAGTTCTTC
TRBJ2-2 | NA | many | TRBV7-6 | CASSARSLANTGELFF | TGTGCCAGCAGCGCGCGTAGTCTTGCCAACACCGGGGAGCTGTTTTTT
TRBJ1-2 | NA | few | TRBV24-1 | CATSDLYGYTF | TGTGCCACCAGTGATCTTTATGGCTACACCTTC
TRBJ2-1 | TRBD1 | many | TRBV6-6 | CASRGTGSGEQFF | TGTGCCAGCAGAGGGACAGGGAGTGGTGAGCAGTTCTTC
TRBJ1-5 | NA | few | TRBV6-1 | CASSPDSRVRSNQPQHF | TGTGCCAGCAGTCCGGACTCAAGAGTGAGAAGCAATCAGCCCCAGCATTTT
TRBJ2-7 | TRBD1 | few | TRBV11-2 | CASSLNRGQPYEQYF | TGTGCCAGCAGCCTAAACCGGGGACAGCCCTACGAGCAGTACTTC
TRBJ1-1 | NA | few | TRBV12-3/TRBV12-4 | CASSLVGGLSEAFF | TGTGCCAGCAGTCTCGTGGGGGGACTATCTGAAGCTTTCTTT
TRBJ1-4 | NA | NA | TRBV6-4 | CASSNSGEANEKLFF | TGTGCCAGCAGTAATTCAGGGGAGGCAAATGAAAAACTGTTTTTT
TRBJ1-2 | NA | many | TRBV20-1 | CSASGSGAYGYTF | TGCAGTGCTAGCGGCTCAGGGGCGTACGGCTACACCTTC
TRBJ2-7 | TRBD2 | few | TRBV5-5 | CASSLSRGGNEQYF | TGTGCCAGCAGCTTGTCAAGGGGAGGGAACGAGCAGTACTTC
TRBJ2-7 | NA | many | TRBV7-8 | CASSFGGLSEQYF | TGTGCCAGCAGCTTCGGGGGTTTAAGCGAGCAGTACTTC
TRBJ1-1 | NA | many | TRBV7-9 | CASSRLGGNTEAFF | TGTGCCAGCAGCCGACTAGGAGGGAACACTGAAGCTTTCTTT
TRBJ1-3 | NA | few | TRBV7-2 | CASSSGLSSGNTIYF | TGTGCCAGCAGCTCCGGACTGAGCTCTGGAAACACCATATATTTT
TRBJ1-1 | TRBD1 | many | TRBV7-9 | CASSFPNRGQQAFF | TGTGCCAGCAGCTTTCCGAACAGGGGCCAACAAGCTTTCTTT
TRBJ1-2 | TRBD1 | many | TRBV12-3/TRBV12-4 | CASSFFDRERGYTF | TGTGCCAGCAGTTTCTTCGACAGGGAGCGTGGCTACACCTTC
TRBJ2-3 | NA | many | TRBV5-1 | CASSQPGAGDTQYF | TGCGCCAGCAGCCAACCGGGGGCTGGTGATACGCAGTATTTT
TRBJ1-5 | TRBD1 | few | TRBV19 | CASSRTRGSPSWSNQPQHF | TGTGCCAGTAGCAGAACCAGGGGGTCCCCATCTTGGAGCAATCAGCCCCAGCATTTT
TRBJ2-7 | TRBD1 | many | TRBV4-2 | CASSQVTGTGSYEQYF | TGTGCCAGCAGCCAGGTGACCGGGACAGGCTCCTACGAGCAGTACTTC
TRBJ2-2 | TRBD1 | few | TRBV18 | CASSQGQGNTGELFF | TGTGCCAGCTCACAAGGACAGGGGAACACCGGGGAGCTGTTTTTT
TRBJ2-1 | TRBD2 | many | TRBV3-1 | CASSPESIAGRNEQFF | TGTGCCAGCAGCCCTGAGTCAATAGCGGGCCGCAATGAGCAGTTCTTC
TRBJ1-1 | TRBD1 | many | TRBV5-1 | CASSPGQGRRKTEAFF | TGCGCCAGCAGCCCTGGACAGGGGCGGAGGAAAACTGAAGCTTTCTTT
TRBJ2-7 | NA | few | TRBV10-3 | CAISESLYLLRRAESYEQYF | TGTGCCATCAGTGAGTCATTGTACCTTTTGAGGCGCGCGGAGTCCTACGAGCAGTACTTC
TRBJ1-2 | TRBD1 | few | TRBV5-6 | CASSLGQGRDGYTF | TGTGCCAGCAGCTTGGGACAGGGGAGGGATGGCTACACCTTC